A single sample gave rise to the 26 T cell receptor beta chains below, sequenced in a study of T and B cells in COVID-19 patients. From blood, roughly 220-550 ng of genomic DNA served as TRB template. BIOMED2 TRB-A/B primer pools were used in multiplex TRB PCR. One entry per CDR3 protein, called by TCRdb with MiXCR from the multiplex PCR reads. The sample yields some 8,100 distinct CDR3 sequences, 30% to 45% seen once. Sequenced sample: blood. The receptors originated from a human donor with active COVID-19.

The gene calls are TRBV19 and TRBJ1-3, with 8 bases lining up with TRBD1. Trimming took 11 bases from V and 4 from J; bases not matched to a gene: 4. This CDR3 region has 12 residues. CDR1 is LNHDA and CDR2 is SQIVND in the germline V gene (reference sequence). CDR3 in amino acids: CAGGQAGNTIYF. The CDR3 DNA reads as TGTGCCGGGGGACAGGCCGGAAACACCATATATTTT. The full variable domain, completed using reference TRBV19 and TRBJ1-3, is DGGITQSPKYLFRKEGQNVTLSCEQNLNHDAMYWYRQDPGQGLRLIYYSQIVNDFQKGDIAEGYSVSREKKESFPLTVTSAQKNPTAFYLCAGGQAGNTIYFGEGSWLTVV.

This clonotype showed up just once. V is TRBV7-2 and J is TRBJ1-2; no firm D call. CDR1 is SGHTA, CDR2 FQGNSA, per germline. V lost 6 bases and J lost 7, with 12 bases in between. The CDR3 contains 12 residues. This CDR3 is CASSQIRTGYTF. The DNA for the CDR3 is TGTGCCAGCAGTCAGATTCGGACTGGCTACACCTTC. The variable domain in full, with the rest retrieved from reference TRBV7-2 and TRBJ1-2, is GAGVSQSPSNKVTEKGKDVELRCDPISGHTALYWYRQSLGQGLEFLIYFQGNSAPDKSGLPSDRFSAERTGGSVSTLTIQRTQQEDSAVYLCASSQIRTGYTFGSGTRLTVV.

A few counts support this clonotype. CDR3 sequence (DNA): TGTGCCAGCAGTCGTACAGGGAGCACTGAAGCTTTCTTT. It specifies CASSRTGSTEAFF. The chain combines TRBV12-3 or TRBV12-4 with TRBJ1-1, with a tentative D call TRBD1 (6 bases). This CDR3 comprises 13 residues. Trimming cost V 5 bases and J 4 bases, with 11 bases left between them.

J is TRBJ1-2 and V is TRBV5-4; D possibly corresponds to TRBD1 (6 bases). The CDR3 contains 15 residues. Germline V gene sequence: CDR1 SGHNT, CDR2 YYREEE (reference sequence). The V gene lost 1 base and the J gene lost 2 bases, with 12 bases spanning the gap. CDR3: CASSLMGADNYGYTF. CDR3 nucleotides: TGTGCCAGCAGCTTGATGGGGGCGGACAACTATGGCTACACCTTC.

This clonotype has more than one count but fewer than ten. The chain recombines TRBV27 with TRBJ1-5, with no clear D. Deletions cut 2 bases from V and 4 bases from J, with 12 bases between. The CDR3 contains 15 residues. CDR1 MNHEY and CDR2 SMNVEV come from the germline V gene (reference sequence). CDR3 amino acids: CASSLTGRANQPQHF. CDR3 nucleotides: TGTGCCAGCAGTTTAACGGGGAGGGCAAATCAGCCCCAGCATTTT.

Worth noting for this clonotype: One end of the junction does not line up with germline, which may come from a read error. The chain employs TRBV6-4 and TRBJ1-2; D is unresolved. Germline V gene sequence: CDR1 MRHNA, CDR2 SNTAGT. This CDR3 is 14 amino acids long. The CDR3 bases are TGTGCCTGCAGTCCCTCCAGAGACAACTATGGCTACACCTTC. Amino acids: CACSPSRDNYGYTF.

This clonotype was seen more than once but under ten times. The V and J genes are TRBV19 and TRBJ1-1; 7 nucleotides agree with TRBD1. The CDR3 runs 14 residues. Germline values: CDR1 LNHDA, CDR2 SQIVND (reference sequence). Trimming cost V 9 bases and J 4 bases; bases outside gene matches: 11. The CDR3 DNA is TGTGCCAGCGTAATCTATTCAGGGGGCACTGAAGCTTTCTTT. It specifies CASVIYSGGTEAFF. Based on the CDR3 plus reference TRBV19 and TRBJ1-1, the full variable domain is DGGITQSPKYLFRKEGQNVTLSCEQNLNHDAMYWYRQDPGQGLRLIYYSQIVNDFQKGDIAEGYSVSREKKESFPLTVTSAQKNPTAFYLCASVIYSGGTEAFFGQGTRLTVV.

V gene TRBV29-1 combines with J gene TRBJ1-1; possible D gene TRBD1, 5 bases. V lost 4 bases and J lost 0, with 12 bases in between. This CDR3 contains 14 residues. Germline V gene sequence: CDR1 SQVTM, CDR2 ANQGSEA. CDR3 bases: TGCAGCGTTGGGGACGACAGTCTGAACACTGAAGCTTTCTTT. Protein: CSVGDDSLNTEAFF.

The sample holds many counts of this clonotype. J is TRBJ2-7 and V is TRBV5-5, with D possibly TRBD1 on 6 matching bases. V was shortened by 5 bases and J by 6 bases, with 12 bases between the two germline ends. The CDR3 covers 12 residues. Germline CDR1 and CDR2: SGHKS and YYEKEE (reference sequence). CDR3 sequence (DNA): TGTGCCAGCAGACCTGAGGGGGTCGAGCAGTACTTC. Its protein is CASRPEGVEQYF.

The chain employs TRBV6-2 or TRBV6-3 and TRBJ2-1; 10 bases line up with TRBD2. The CDR3 length is 17 residues. V lost 0 bases, J lost 4 bases, and 6 bases stayed unmatched. Germline lookup yields CDR1 MNHEY and CDR2 SVGEGT. Here the CDR3 DNA reads TGTGCCAGCAGTTACTCACCTAGCGGGGGTCTTTACAATGAGCAGTTCTTC. Protein product: CASSYSPSGGLYNEQFF.

The chain couples TRBV30 to TRBJ1-5; no firm D call. Germline CDR1 reads GTSNPN; CDR2 reads SVGIG (reference sequence). V shed 2 bases and J shed 4 bases, with 6 bases lying between them. The CDR3 is 12 residues long. The CDR3 DNA reads TGTGCCTGGAGTAGCAGAAATCAGCCCCAGCATTTT. It is translated as CAWSSRNQPQHF.

In regard to this clonotype: The junction departs from germline at one end; a sequencing error may be responsible. The gene calls are TRBV19 and TRBJ1-3, with D maybe TRBD1 (5 bases). The CDR3 is made up of 14 amino acids. CDR1 and CDR2 (germline): LNHDA, SQIVND (reference sequence). The CDR3 DNA reads as TGTGTCAGTAGTGTTGACAGCTCTGGAAACACCATATATTTT. Its translation: CVSSVDSSGNTIYF.

This clonotype was seen at least ten times. The chain recombines TRBV6-5 with TRBJ2-3; 9 bases map to TRBD2. The CDR3 contains 15 residues. From germline, CDR1 is MNHEY and CDR2 SVGAGI. After removal of 6 bases from V and 4 bases from J, the junction contained 8 bases not matched to a gene. The CDR3 DNA sequence: TGTGCCAGCAGCGACAGAGCGGGGGGACCAGATACGCAGTATTTT. Amino acids: CASSDRAGGPDTQYF.

The chain joins TRBV19 to TRBJ1-1; D is unclear. CDR1 and CDR2 (germline): LNHDA, SQIVND (reference sequence). There are 13 residues in the CDR3. Trimming removed 3 bases at V and 0 bases at J, with 5 bases between. The CDR3 loop is CASSMYMNTEAFF. In nucleotides, the CDR3 is TGTGCCAGTAGTATGTATATGAACACTGAAGCTTTCTTT.

In its sample, this clonotype was seen a few times. The chain is built from TRBV6-5 and TRBJ2-5; 9 bases match TRBD2. Germline V gives CDR1 MNHEY, CDR2 SVGAGI. The CDR3 has 13 amino acids. The V segment lost 6 bases and the J segment 5 bases; nucleotides outside the gene matches: 4. The CDR3 reads CASRRGGGETQYF. The CDR3 DNA reads TGTGCCAGCAGGCGGGGGGGAGGGGAGACCCAGTACTTC.

The CDR3 region is CASNPGPNTEAFF. In DNA, the CDR3 is TGTGCCAGCAACCCGGGACCTAACACTGAAGCTTTCTTT. The chain couples TRBV6-5 to TRBJ1-1; tentative D call: TRBD1 (5 bases). Germline V gene data show CDR1 as MNHEY and CDR2 as SVGAGI. Trimming took 7 bases from V and 2 from J, leaving 11 bases between them. The CDR3 contains 13 residues.

V and J are TRBV11-3 and TRBJ1-3, with 7 bases fitting TRBD1. The CDR3 runs 14 residues. Per germline, CDR1 SGHNT and CDR2 YENEEA. After removal of 6 bases from V and 3 bases from J, the junction contained 5 bases not matched to a gene. DNA of the CDR3: TGTGCCAGCAGTTACGGGACAGATGGAAACACCATATATTTT. Its translation: CASSYGTDGNTIYF.

A remark on this clonotype: The junction departs from germline at one end; a sequencing error may be responsible. The V call is TRBV5-5, the J call TRBJ1-6, with D perhaps matching TRBD1 (5 bases). The CDR3 sequence is 15 residues long. Germline V gene data show CDR1 as SGHKS and CDR2 as YYEKEE (reference sequence). The chain's CDR3 is CASSQEEGRNSPLHF. The CDR3 coding sequence is TGCGCCAGCAGCCAAGAGGAGGGGAGGAATTCACCCCTCCACTTT.

Concerning this clonotype itself: This clone may be a read error of a much larger clone one base away. This chain uses TRBV19 with TRBJ2-3, with D tentatively TRBD1 or TRBD2 (5 bases each). CDR1 LNHDA and CDR2 SQIVND come from the germline V gene (reference sequence). The germline V and J ends were trimmed by 6 bases and 7 bases, with 8 bases remaining between them. The CDR3 covers 11 residues. CDR3 sequence: CASREGNTQYF. As DNA, the CDR3 is TGTGCCAGTAGAGAGGGGAATACGCAGTATTTT.

V and J are TRBV6-5 and TRBJ1-4, with D unresolved. This CDR3 has 13 amino acids. Germline CDR1 MNHEY, CDR2 SVGAGI. V lost 6 bases and J 4 bases, leaving 9 bases between the germline ends. CDR3 coding DNA: TGTGCCAGCAGGCTCCCCGTTAATGAAAAACTGTTTTTT. This translates into CASRLPVNEKLFF.

This clonotype has a handful of counts. The chain employs TRBV29-1 and TRBJ1-1; TRBD1 might be the D (5 bases). V was clipped by 6 bases and J by 8 bases, with 16 bases between them. The CDR3 contains 12 residues. CDR1 and CDR2 (germline): SQVTM, ANQGSEA. In DNA form, the CDR3 reads TGCAGCGTCGGGGACGTAGATTTGGAAGCTTTCTTT. The encoded protein is CSVGDVDLEAFF. The entire variable domain, with the rest obtained from reference TRBV29-1 and TRBJ1-1, is as follows: SAVISQKPSRDICQRGTSLTIQCQVDSQVTMMFWYRQQPGQSLTLIATANQGSEATYESGFVIDKFPISRPNLTFSTLTVSNMSPEDSSIYLCSVGDVDLEAFFGQGTRLTVV.

In this sample, this clonotype turned up once. The chain couples TRBV6-6 to TRBJ2-3; D possibly corresponds to TRBD1 (6 bases). Germline V CDR1 and CDR2: MNHNY, SVGAGI (reference sequence). V shed 0 bases and J shed 5 bases, with 18 bases lying between them. The CDR3 has 17 residues. The CDR3 loop is CASSYSTSGTQVDTQYF. CDR3 sequence (DNA): TGTGCCAGCAGTTACTCGACTTCCGGGACACAGGTAGATACGCAGTATTTT.

The J gene is TRBJ1-2, the V gene TRBV5-5; D is ambiguous. The germline gives CDR1 SGHKS, CDR2 YYEKEE (reference sequence). CDR3 length equals 15 residues. V lost 2 bases to trimming and J lost 2 bases, with 13 bases between them. Here the CDR3 reads CASSLSTLSNYGYTF. As DNA, the CDR3 is TGTGCCAGCAGCTTATCGACACTCTCGAACTATGGCTACACCTTC.

This clonotype was seen a few times. This chain uses TRBV6-1 with TRBJ1-4; TRBD1 matches at 7 bases. The trim removed 4 bases at V and 8 bases at J, leaving 10 bases unmatched. The V gene's germline CDR1 is MNHNS and CDR2 SASEGT. The CDR3 loop spans 15 amino acids. For the CDR3, the DNA is TGTGCCAGCAGTGCCGACAGGGACCCTCGAGAAAAACTGTTTTTT. Translation gives CASSADRDPREKLFF.

This clonotype has more than one count but fewer than ten. The genes are TRBV18 and TRBJ2-5, with D hard to call. Germline loops: CDR1 KGHSH, CDR2 LQKENI. Trimming removed 3 bases at V and 2 bases at J, with 7 bases between. CDR3 length equals 13 residues. Here the CDR3 reads CASSPPGQETQYF. The CDR3 bases are TGTGCCAGCTCACCCCCGGGTCAAGAGACCCAGTACTTC.

J is TRBJ2-1 and V is TRBV7-2; 8 positions match TRBD2. Germline values: CDR1 SGHTA, CDR2 FQGNSA. This CDR3 is 18 amino acids long. J lost 1 base, V lost 2 bases, and 10 bases had no gene match. In nucleotides, the CDR3 is TGTGCCAGCAGCTTAATAGGGGTTAGCGGGACGTCCTACAATGAGCAGTTCTTC. Encoded protein: CASSLIGVSGTSYNEQFF.